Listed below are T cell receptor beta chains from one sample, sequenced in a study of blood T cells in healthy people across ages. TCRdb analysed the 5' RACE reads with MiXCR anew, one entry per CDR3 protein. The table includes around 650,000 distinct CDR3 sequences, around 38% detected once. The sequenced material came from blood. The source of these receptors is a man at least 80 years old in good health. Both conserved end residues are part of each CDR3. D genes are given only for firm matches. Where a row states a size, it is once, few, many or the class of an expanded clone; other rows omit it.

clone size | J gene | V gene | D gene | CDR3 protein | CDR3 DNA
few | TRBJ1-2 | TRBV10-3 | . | CAISEVGRRSHTF | TGTGCCATCAGTGAGGTGGGACGGCGGAGCCACACCTTC
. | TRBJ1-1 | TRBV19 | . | CASSMKGRDTEAFF | TGTGCCAGTAGTATGAAGGGAAGGGACACTGAAGCTTTCTTT
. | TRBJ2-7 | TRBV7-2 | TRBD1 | CASNHRQGSYEQYF | TGTGCCAGCAACCACCGACAGGGATCCTACGAGCAGTACTTC
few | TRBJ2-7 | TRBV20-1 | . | CSARGADYYEQYF | TGCAGTGCTAGAGGGGCGGATTACTACGAGCAGTACTTC
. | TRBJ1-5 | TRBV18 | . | CASSPPGTLGRSEPQHF | TGTGCCAGCTCACCACCCGGGACGTTAGGCCGTTCGGAGCCCCAGCATTTT
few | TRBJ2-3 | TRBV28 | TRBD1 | CASSTGQRTDTQYF | TGTGCCAGCAGCACGGGACAGCGCACAGATACGCAGTATTTT
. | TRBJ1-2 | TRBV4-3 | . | CASSPPPGGYTF | TGCGCCAGCAGCCCCCCGCCAGGGGGCTACACCTTC
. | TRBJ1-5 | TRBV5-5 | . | CASCLGADQPQHF | TGTGCCAGCTGCTTAGGGGCGGATCAGCCCCAGCATTTT
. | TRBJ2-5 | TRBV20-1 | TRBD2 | CSAGLAGGLEETQYF | TGCAGTGCTGGACTAGCGGGAGGGCTCGAAGAGACCCAGTACTTC
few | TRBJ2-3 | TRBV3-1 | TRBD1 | CASSHWDRTWDTQYF | TGTGCCAGCAGCCACTGGGACAGGACGTGGGATACGCAGTATTTT
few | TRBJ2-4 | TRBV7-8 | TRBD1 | CASSPTGGKNIQYF | TGTGCCAGCAGTCCCACAGGGGGCAAAAACATTCAGTACTTC
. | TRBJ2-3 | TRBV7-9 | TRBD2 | CASSSTPVSGGPGDTQYF | TGTGCCAGCAGCTCCACGCCCGTGAGCGGGGGCCCCGGGGATACGCAGTATTTT
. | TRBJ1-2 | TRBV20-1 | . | CSATGDRKTYGYTF | TGCAGTGCTACGGGGGACCGGAAAACCTATGGCTACACCTTC
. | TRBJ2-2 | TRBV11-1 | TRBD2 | CASSSRLAGAYTGELFF | TGTGCCAGCAGCTCCCGACTAGCGGGAGCGTACACCGGGGAGCTGTTTTTT
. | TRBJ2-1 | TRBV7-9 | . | CASSLRGALNEQFF | TGTGCCAGCAGCTTGCGAGGTGCTCTGAATGAGCAGTTCTTC
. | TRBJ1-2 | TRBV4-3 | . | CASSQDWVGKLGYGYTF | TGCGCCAGCAGCCAAGATTGGGTTGGGAAGTTAGGCTATGGCTACACCTTC
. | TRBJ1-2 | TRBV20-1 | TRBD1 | CSARRTGEGGYTF | TGCAGTGCTAGACGGACAGGGGAGGGTGGCTACACCTTC
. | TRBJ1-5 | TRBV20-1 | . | CGASSGVGNQPQHF | TGCGGTGCTAGTTCGGGGGTTGGCAATCAGCCCCAGCATTTT
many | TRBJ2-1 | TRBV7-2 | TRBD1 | CASSLVAPTGGKGEQFF | TGTGCCAGCAGCTTAGTCGCTCCGACAGGGGGAAAGGGTGAGCAGTTCTTC
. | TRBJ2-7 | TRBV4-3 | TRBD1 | CASSRTGTVYNEQYF | TGCGCCAGCAGTCGAACGGGGACAGTCTACAATGAGCAGTACTTC
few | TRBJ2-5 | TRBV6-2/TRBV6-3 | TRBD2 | CASSPGTRPSETQYF | TGTGCCAGCAGTCCCGGGACTAGGCCGTCAGAGACCCAGTACTTC
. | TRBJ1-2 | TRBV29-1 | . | CSVGPGENYGYTF | TGCAGCGTTGGACCGGGAGAAAACTATGGCTACACCTTC
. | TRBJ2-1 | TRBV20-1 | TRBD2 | CSAKPGRGGYNEQFF | TGCAGTGCTAAGCCGGGGCGGGGGGGATACAATGAGCAGTTCTTC
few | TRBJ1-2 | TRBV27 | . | CASSLLGTPGLLYGYTF | TGTGCCAGCAGTTTACTAGGCACTCCCGGCCTGCTCTATGGCTACACCTTC
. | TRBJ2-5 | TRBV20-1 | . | CSARALDSHKETQYF | TGCAGTGCTAGGGCACTGGACAGTCACAAAGAGACCCAGTACTTC
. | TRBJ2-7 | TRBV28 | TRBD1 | CASSTNAGTGSSQYF | TGTGCCAGCAGCACAAACGCCGGGACAGGGTCTTCCCAGTACTTC
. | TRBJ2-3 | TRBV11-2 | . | CASGRDTATDTQYF | TGTGCCAGCGGCCGGGACACCGCCACGGATACGCAGTATTTT
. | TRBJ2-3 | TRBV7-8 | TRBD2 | CASSPRLAGGQSTDTQYF | TGTGCCAGCAGCCCGAGACTAGCGGGGGGACAGAGCACAGATACGCAGTATTTT
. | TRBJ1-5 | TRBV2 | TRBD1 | CASSEWGQGSGQPQHF | TGTGCCAGCAGTGAATGGGGACAGGGAAGCGGTCAGCCCCAGCATTTT
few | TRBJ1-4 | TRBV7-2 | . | CASSLDGQRKLFF | TGTGCCAGCAGCTTAGATGGACAGCGGAAACTGTTTTTT
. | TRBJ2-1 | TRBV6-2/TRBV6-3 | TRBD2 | CASTLGLAGPYNEQFF | TGTGCCAGCACCCTGGGACTAGCGGGACCCTACAATGAGCAGTTCTTC
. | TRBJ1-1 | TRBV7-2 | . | CASSKGLRNTEAFF | TGTGCCAGCAGCAAGGGGCTCCGGAACACTGAAGCTTTCTTT
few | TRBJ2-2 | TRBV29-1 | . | CSVLEGAPNTGELFF | TGCAGCGTTCTTGAGGGTGCCCCGAACACCGGGGAGCTGTTTTTT
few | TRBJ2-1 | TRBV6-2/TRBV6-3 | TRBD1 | CASASGTGQTIYNEQFF | TGTGCCAGCGCCTCGGGGACAGGCCAAACCATCTACAATGAGCAGTTCTTC
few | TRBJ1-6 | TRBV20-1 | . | CSARGQWGNSPLHF | TGCAGTGCTAGAGGTCAATGGGGTAATTCACCCCTCCACTTT
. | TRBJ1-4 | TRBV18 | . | CASSPPASLGRAHEKLFF | TGTGCCAGCTCACCACCTGCTAGTCTAGGCAGGGCTCATGAAAAACTGTTTTTT
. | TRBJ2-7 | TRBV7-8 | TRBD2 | CASSLALAGVYEQYF | TGTGCCAGCAGCTTAGCCCTAGCGGGAGTATACGAGCAGTACTTC
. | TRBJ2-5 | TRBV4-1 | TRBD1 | CASSQETTGGKEEQYF | TGCGCCAGCAGCCAAGAGACGACAGGGGGCAAAGAGGAGCAGTACTTC
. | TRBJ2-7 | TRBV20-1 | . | CSAMSPLREQYF | TGCAGTGCTATGTCTCCTTTACGCGAGCAGTACTTC
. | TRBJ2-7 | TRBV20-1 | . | CSARVGPSDEQYF | TGCAGTGCTAGAGTGGGACCGTCCGACGAGCAGTACTTC
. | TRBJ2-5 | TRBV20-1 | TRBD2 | CSAPPRSGGYNEQYF | TGCAGTGCACCCCCCCGGAGCGGGGGGTACAATGAGCAGTACTTC
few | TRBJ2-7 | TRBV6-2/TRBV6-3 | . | CASTRHGAYEQYF | TGTGCCAGCACCCGGCATGGAGCCTACGAGCAGTACTTC
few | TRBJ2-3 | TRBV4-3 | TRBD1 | CASSPGQGVDTQYF | TGCGCCAGCAGCCCCGGACAGGGTGTCGATACGCAGTATTTT
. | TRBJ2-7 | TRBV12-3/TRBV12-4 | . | CASSVQGIYEQYF | TGTGCCAGCAGTGTTCAGGGAATCTACGAGCAGTACTTC
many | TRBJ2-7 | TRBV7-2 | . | CASSRSAPYEQYF | TGTGCCAGCAGCCGGTCCGCCCCCTACGAGCAGTACTTC